This T cell receptor beta chain was retrieved from a study of cytomegalovirus exposure and HLA in healthy donors. Findings and limits, study-wide: The study listed around 150 cytomegalovirus-associated TCR beta chains. Later analysis indicated greater clonal expansion among HLA-associated TCR beta chains than among equally common other chains.

This clone came up a few times. Its antigen is not known. V was pared by 4 bases and J by 4 bases, with 14 bases between. CDR3 length: 14 residues. Germline CDR1 is SEHNR and CDR2 is FQNEAQ (reference sequence). Primers included in the PCR were 60 Vbeta and 13 Jbeta primers. Measured with immunoSEQ multiplex PCR; TCRdb has only the in-frame clones, and not every one. The sample includes approximately 91,000 clones, about 68% of them seen just once. V is TRBV7-9 and J is TRBJ2-7, with D possibly being TRBD1 (6 bases). Sequencing was done on a sample of PBMCs. The source of this sequence is a human donor in good health. CDR3 region: CASSSRTDQYEQYF. The DNA of the CDR3 is TGTGCCAGCAGCTCCCGGACAGACCAATACGAGCAGTACTTC.